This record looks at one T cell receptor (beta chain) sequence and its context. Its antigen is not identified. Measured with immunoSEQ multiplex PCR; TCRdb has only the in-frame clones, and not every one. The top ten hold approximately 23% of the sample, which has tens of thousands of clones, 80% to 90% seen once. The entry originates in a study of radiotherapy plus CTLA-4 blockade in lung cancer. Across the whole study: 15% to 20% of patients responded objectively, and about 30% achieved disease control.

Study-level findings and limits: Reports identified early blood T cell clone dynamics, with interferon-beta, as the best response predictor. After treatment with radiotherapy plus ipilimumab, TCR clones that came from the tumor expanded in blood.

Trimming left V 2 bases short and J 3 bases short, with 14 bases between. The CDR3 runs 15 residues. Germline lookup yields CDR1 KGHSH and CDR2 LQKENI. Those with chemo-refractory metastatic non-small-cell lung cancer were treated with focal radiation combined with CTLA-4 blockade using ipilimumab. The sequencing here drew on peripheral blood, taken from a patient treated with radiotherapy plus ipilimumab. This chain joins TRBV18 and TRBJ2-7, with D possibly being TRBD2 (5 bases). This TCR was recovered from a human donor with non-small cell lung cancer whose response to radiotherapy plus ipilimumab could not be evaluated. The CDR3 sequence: CASSPTPDSIYEQYF. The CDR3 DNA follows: TGTGCCAGCTCACCAACCCCGGACTCGATCTACGAGCAGTACTTC.